These 25 T cell receptor beta chains came from one sample sequenced in a study of regulatory T cells in long-lasting Graves disease. Combining iRepertoire HTBI primers with Arm-PCR of CDR3 regions, the authors built TCR beta libraries. TCRdb used MiXCR to reprocess the multiplex PCR reads, holding one entry per CDR3 protein. This sample has hundreds of thousands of distinct CDR3 sequences; approximately 12% occur once, and the top ten carry under 10%. Sample time point: newly diagnosed GD, antithyroid drugs for less than 3 months. The TCR library used RNA extracted from PBMCs. These sequences were also reported in another study, on T cells in Graves' hyperthyroidism and ophthalmopathy.

The source material was peripheral blood mononuclear cells (PBMCs), sampled at new diagnosis, from a patient treated with antithyroid drugs. These receptors originate from a man under 40 with Graves disease.

This clonotype came up many times. CDR3 amino acids: CASSSRSFETQYF. The DNA for the CDR3 is TGTGCCAGCAGTTCGAGGAGCTTCGAGACCCAGTACTTC. The gene calls are TRBV12-3 or TRBV12-4 and TRBJ2-5; the D is unclear. The ends were cut back, 4 bases at V and 5 bases at J, with 11 bases in the middle. The length of the CDR3 is 13 residues.

In its sample, this clonotype was seen many times. The V and J genes are TRBV3-1 and TRBJ2-7; 9 nucleotides agree with TRBD2. Germline-derived CDR1 and CDR2 are LGHDT and YNNKEL (reference sequence). V gave up 2 bases and J gave up 1 base; unmatched junction bases: 6. The length of the CDR3 is 16 residues. The CDR3 sequence is CASSQRGSGRSYEQYF. CDR3 DNA: TGTGCCAGCAGCCAAAGGGGTAGCGGGAGATCCTACGAGCAGTACTTC.

This clonotype was found many times. The rearrangement links TRBV14 to TRBJ2-1; D may be TRBD2 (5 bases). The germline CDR1 and CDR2 sequences are SGHDN and FVKESK. Trimming pared 5 bases from V and 6 bases from J, leaving 14 bases between. The CDR3 runs to 14 residues. In nucleotides, the CDR3 is TGTGCCAGCAGCTCCCCGGGATGGATCAATGAGCAGTTCTTC. Its protein product is CASSSPGWINEQFF. Full variable domain (missing parts from reference TRBV14 and TRBJ2-1): EAGVTQFPSHSVIEKGQTVTLRCDPISGHDNLYWYRRVMGKEIKFLLHFVKESKQDESGMPNNRFLAERTGGTYSTLKVQPAELEDSGVYFCASSSPGWINEQFFGPGTRLTVL.

This clonotype was recorded many times. The genes are TRBV10-1 and TRBJ1-1; D is ambiguous. The CDR3 consists of 13 residues. Germline CDR1 WNHNN, CDR2 SYGVQD (reference sequence). V dropped 0 bases and J dropped 8 bases, with 10 bases sitting between them. The CDR3 region is CASSESRTGEAFF. In nucleotides, the CDR3 is TGCGCCAGCAGTGAGTCGAGGACGGGAGAAGCTTTCTTT.

About this clonotype: The junction shows a germline mismatch at one end, possibly a read error. The chain has TRBV7-7 and TRBJ2-2; D not certain. In germline, CDR1 is SSHAT, CDR2 FNYEAQ (reference sequence). The CDR3 is 13 amino acids. CDR3 sequence reads: CASSQIATGELFF. CDR3 bases: TGTGCTAGCAGCCAGATAGCCACCGGGGAGCTGTTTTTT.

This clonotype was detected many times. V usage is TRBV29-1 and J usage is TRBJ1-2; D uncertain. V was shortened by 7 bases and J by 4 bases, with 10 bases between the two germline ends. The CDR3 extends over 11 amino acids. The germline V gene encodes CDR1 SQVTM and CDR2 ANQGSEA. CDR3 sequence: CSATDFYGYTF. The CDR3 coding sequence is TGCAGCGCGACGGATTTCTATGGCTACACCTTC. Drawing the rest from reference TRBV29-1 and TRBJ1-2, the complete variable domain is SAVISQKPSRDICQRGTSLTIQCQVDSQVTMMFWYRQQPGQSLTLIATANQGSEATYESGFVIDKFPISRPNLTFSTLTVSNMSPEDSSIYLCSATDFYGYTFGSGTRLTVV.

The sample holds many counts of this clonotype. The chain links TRBV3-1 to TRBJ2-1; D might be TRBD2 (5 bases). The CDR3 loop spans 13 amino acids. V lost 1 base, J lost 7 bases, and 8 bases lay in between. Looked up from germline, CDR1 is LGHDT and CDR2 is YNNKEL (reference sequence). Written as DNA, the CDR3 is TGTGCCAGCAGCCAAGTCCTAGCAAATGAGCAGTTCTTC. It translates to CASSQVLANEQFF.

This clonotype has a count of ten or more. The rearrangement joins TRBV5-1 to TRBJ2-2; no clear D gene. Trimming cost V 3 bases and J 5 bases, with 8 bases left between them. In germline, CDR1 is SGHRS, CDR2 YFSETQ. The CDR3 consists of 13 residues. CDR3: CASSSDGTGELFF. The CDR3, as DNA: TGCGCCAGCAGCTCGGACGGAACCGGGGAGCTGTTTTTT.

The CDR3 loop reads CASSLEVATTEQYF. The CDR3 coding sequence is TGTGCCAGCAGCTTAGAAGTGGCTACTACCGAGCAGTACTTC. The J gene is TRBJ2-7, the V gene TRBV7-9; D unresolved. CDR1 and CDR2 from the germline V gene are SEHNR and FQNEAQ (reference sequence). The CDR3 has 14 amino acids. V lost 1 base and J 6 bases, leaving 13 bases between the germline ends.

This clonotype was detected ten times or more. The chain employs TRBV6-2 or TRBV6-3 and TRBJ1-5; D unclear. The CDR3 has 14 residues. Trimming took off 6 bases at V and 7 bases at J, with 16 bases between the two ends. Germline values: CDR1 MNHEY, CDR2 SVGEGT. CDR3 in amino acids: CASSPPWAGQPQHF. The CDR3 DNA reads as TGTGCCAGCAGCCCCCCCTGGGCGGGGCAGCCCCAGCATTTT.

This clonotype has a count of ten or more. This chain connects TRBV12-3 or TRBV12-4 to TRBJ1-3, with 9 bases identical to TRBD1. With V trimmed by 6 bases and J by 4 bases, 4 bases remained unmatched. CDR3 length: 14 residues. The DNA of the CDR3 is TGTGCCAGCAGGATACAGGGGGCAGGAAACACCATATATTTT. This codes for CASRIQGAGNTIYF.

This clonotype was counted many times. The chain combines TRBV5-6 with TRBJ1-5, with 8 positions matching TRBD1. Per germline, CDR1 SGHDT and CDR2 YYEEEE. The CDR3 has 16 amino acids. The trim removed 3 bases at V and 1 base at J, leaving 6 bases unmatched. Written as DNA, the CDR3 is TGTGCCAGCAGCTGGGGGACAGGTGGGAGCAATCAGCCCCAGCATTTT. Protein product: CASSWGTGGSNQPQHF.

V usage is TRBV30 and J usage is TRBJ2-2; a weak D match, TRBD1 (5 bases). From germline, CDR1 is GTSNPN and CDR2 SVGIG (reference sequence). V lost 7 bases, J lost 5 bases, and 29 bases lay in between. The CDR3 consists of 18 residues. The CDR3, as DNA: TGTGCCTCCCCGGCAGGGCTTCGGATGGGGCGAAGGACCGGGGAGCTGTTTTTT. This encodes CASPAGLRMGRRTGELFF.

This clonotype was detected ten times or more. The chain links TRBV9 to TRBJ2-7; unclear D gene. The germline V and J ends were trimmed by 0 bases and 0 bases, with 7 bases remaining between them. The CDR3 extends over 14 amino acids. The germline V gene has CDR1 SGDLS and CDR2 YYNGEE. The CDR3 DNA reads TGTGCCAGCAGCGTAGGATGGGGCTCCTACGAGCAGTACTTC. Protein product: CASSVGWGSYEQYF.

This clonotype was detected ten times or more. The rearrangement joins TRBV5-1 to TRBJ1-1, with 7 bases aligning to TRBD1. V gave up 0 bases and J gave up 9 bases; unmatched junction bases: 8. Germline loops: CDR1 SGHRS, CDR2 YFSETQ. This CDR3 is built from 14 residues. As DNA, the CDR3 is TGCGCCAGCAGCTTGGCCGACGGGACAGTCAAAGCTTTCTTT. Amino acids: CASSLADGTVKAFF.

In its sample, this clonotype was seen many times. The chain employs TRBV12-3 or TRBV12-4 and TRBJ2-6; 7 bases are a match to TRBD1. CDR3 length: 21 amino acids. Trimming at V came to 7 bases and at J to 2 bases, leaving 23 bases not matched to a gene. The CDR3 DNA sequence: TGTGCCAGCACGCTTGGGACAGCCTTTATTGAGGTTTATCCTGGGGCCAACGTCCTGACTTTC. It encodes CASTLGTAFIEVYPGANVLTF.

This clonotype was seen ten or more times. The chain employs TRBV20-1 and TRBJ2-7; D is perhaps TRBD1 (5 bases). Germline assignment: CDR1 DFQATT and CDR2 SNEGSKA (reference sequence). CDR3 size: 13 residues. With 5 bases removed from V and 0 bases from J, the gap between germline ends came to 11 bases. CDR3: CSAGDSTSYEQYF. CDR3 bases: TGCAGTGCTGGCGACAGTACCTCCTACGAGCAGTACTTC.

This clonotype has more than one count but fewer than ten. The V and J genes are TRBV10-2 and TRBJ1-5, with D unresolved. This CDR3 is 14 amino acids long. Between the trimmed V and J ends, which lost 4 bases and 0 bases, there was a span of 7 bases. The germline V gene encodes CDR1 WSHSY and CDR2 SAAADI. The CDR3 reads CASSGAFSNQPQHF. CDR3 in DNA: TGCGCCAGCAGTGGTGCGTTTAGCAATCAGCCCCAGCATTTT.

The chain links TRBV7-9 to TRBJ2-3, with D possibly being TRBD2 (6 bases). V lost 7 bases, J lost 2 bases, and 13 bases lay in between. The CDR3 runs to 14 residues. CDR1 and CDR2 (germline): SEHNR, FQNEAQ (reference sequence). The chain's CDR3 is CASTARETTDTQYF. For the CDR3, the DNA is TGTGCCAGCACTGCACGGGAGACCACAGATACGCAGTATTTT. Based on the CDR3 plus reference TRBV7-9 and TRBJ2-3, the full variable domain is DTGVSQNPRHKITKRGQNVTFRCDPISEHNRLYWYRQTLGQGPEFLTYFQNEAQLEKSRLLSDRFSAERPKGSFSTLEIQRTEQGDSAMYLCASTARETTDTQYFGPGTRLTVL.

The chain combines TRBV7-2 with TRBJ2-5; 7 positions agree with TRBD1. In germline, CDR1 is SGHTA, CDR2 FQGNSA. The CDR3 is 15 amino acids. With 1 base clipped from V and 5 bases from J, the junction kept 7 bases outside the gene matches. Written as DNA, the CDR3 is TGTGCCAGCAGCTTAGACAGGGGTATAGGGGAGACCCAGTACTTC. Translated, it gives CASSLDRGIGETQYF.

In its sample, this clonotype was seen a few times. The chain couples TRBV30 to TRBJ2-3; tentative D call: TRBD2 (5 bases). The CDR3 runs to 17 residues. Trimming took 3 bases from V and 0 from J, leaving 19 bases between them. Germline assignment: CDR1 GTSNPN and CDR2 SVGIG (reference sequence). As DNA, the CDR3 is TGTGCCTGGAGACCCAGCGGAGAAACTGGGAGCACAGATACGCAGTATTTT. Its protein product is CAWRPSGETGSTDTQYF. Supplemented by reference TRBV30 and TRBJ2-3, the full variable domain reads SQTIHQWPATLVQPVGSPLSLECTVEGTSNPNLYWYRQAAGRGLQLLFYSVGIGQISSEVPQNLSASRPQDRQFILSSKKLLLSDSGFYLCAWRPSGETGSTDTQYFGPGTRLTVL.

This clonotype was detected only a few times. This chain links TRBV6-1 with TRBJ2-5; 10 bases align to TRBD2. With 4 bases clipped from V and 9 bases from J, the junction kept 5 bases outside the gene matches. In germline, CDR1 is MNHNS, CDR2 SASEGT. This CDR3 has 13 residues. CDR3 bases: TGTGCCAGCAGTGGGACTAGCGGAAGGGCCCAGTACTTC. It specifies CASSGTSGRAQYF.

In this sample, this clonotype turned up many times. J is TRBJ2-1 and V is TRBV30; D ambiguous. V lost 2 bases to trimming and J lost 7 bases, with 9 bases between them. The CDR3 covers 12 residues. Germline V gene lookup returns CDR1 GTSNPN and CDR2 SVGIG (reference sequence). The CDR3 bases are TGTGCCTGGAGTCCGAATGTTAATGAGCAGTTCTTC. It specifies CAWSPNVNEQFF. The whole variable domain, filled in from reference TRBV30 and TRBJ2-1, reads SQTIHQWPATLVQPVGSPLSLECTVEGTSNPNLYWYRQAAGRGLQLLFYSVGIGQISSEVPQNLSASRPQDRQFILSSKKLLLSDSGFYLCAWSPNVNEQFFGPGTRLTVL.

This clonotype showed up many times. CDR3 coding DNA: TGCAGTGCTAGGAGCGGGAGCGGAGAGACCCAGTACTTC. Amino acids: CSARSGSGETQYF. The rearrangement joins TRBV20-1 to TRBJ2-5; 8 bases are shared with TRBD2. The CDR3 contains 13 residues. V lost 3 bases and J lost 4; bases outside the gene matches: 4. Germline V lookup: CDR1 DFQATT, CDR2 SNEGSKA (reference sequence).

This clonotype has a count of ten or more. The rearrangement links TRBV18 to TRBJ1-1; D uncertain. Trimming took 4 bases from V and 3 from J, leaving 9 bases between them. CDR1 is KGHSH and CDR2 is LQKENI in the germline V gene. The CDR3 has 13 amino acids. CDR3 amino acids: CASSQGLDTEAFF. The CDR3 DNA sequence: TGTGCCAGCTCACAGGGATTGGACACTGAAGCTTTCTTT.